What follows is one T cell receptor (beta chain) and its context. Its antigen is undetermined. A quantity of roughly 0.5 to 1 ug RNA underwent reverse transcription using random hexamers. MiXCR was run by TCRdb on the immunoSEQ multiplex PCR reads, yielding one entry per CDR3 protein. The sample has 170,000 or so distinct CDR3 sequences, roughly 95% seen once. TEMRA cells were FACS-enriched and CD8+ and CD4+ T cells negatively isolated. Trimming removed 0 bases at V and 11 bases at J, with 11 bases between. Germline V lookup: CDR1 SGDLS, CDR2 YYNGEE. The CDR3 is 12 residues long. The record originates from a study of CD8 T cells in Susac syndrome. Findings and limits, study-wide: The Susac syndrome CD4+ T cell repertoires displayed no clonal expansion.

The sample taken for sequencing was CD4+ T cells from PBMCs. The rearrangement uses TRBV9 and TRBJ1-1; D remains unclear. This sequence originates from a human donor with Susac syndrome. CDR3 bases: TGTGCCAGCAGCGTAGGAGCAGGAGACGCTTTCTTT. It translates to CASSVGAGDAFF.